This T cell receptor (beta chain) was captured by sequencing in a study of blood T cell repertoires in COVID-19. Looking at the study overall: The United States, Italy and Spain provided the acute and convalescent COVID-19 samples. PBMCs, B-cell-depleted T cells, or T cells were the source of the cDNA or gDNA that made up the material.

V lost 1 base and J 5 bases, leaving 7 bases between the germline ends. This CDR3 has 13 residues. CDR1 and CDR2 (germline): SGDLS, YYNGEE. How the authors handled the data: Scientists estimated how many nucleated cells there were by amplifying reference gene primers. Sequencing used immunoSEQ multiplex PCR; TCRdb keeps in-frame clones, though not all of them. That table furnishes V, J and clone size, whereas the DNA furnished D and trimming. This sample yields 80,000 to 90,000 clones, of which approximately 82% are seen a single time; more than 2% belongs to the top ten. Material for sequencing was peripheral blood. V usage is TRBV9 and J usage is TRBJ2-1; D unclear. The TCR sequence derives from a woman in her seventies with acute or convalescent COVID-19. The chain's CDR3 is CASSVSGNNEQFF. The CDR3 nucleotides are TGTGCCAGCAGCGTATCAGGCAACAATGAGCAGTTCTTC. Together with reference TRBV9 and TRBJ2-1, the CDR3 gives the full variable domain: DSGVTQTPKHLITATGQRVTLRCSPRSGDLSVYWYQQSLDQGLQFLIQYYNGEERAKGNILERFSAQQFPDLHSELNLSSLELGDSALYFCASSVSGNNEQFFGPGTRLTVL.